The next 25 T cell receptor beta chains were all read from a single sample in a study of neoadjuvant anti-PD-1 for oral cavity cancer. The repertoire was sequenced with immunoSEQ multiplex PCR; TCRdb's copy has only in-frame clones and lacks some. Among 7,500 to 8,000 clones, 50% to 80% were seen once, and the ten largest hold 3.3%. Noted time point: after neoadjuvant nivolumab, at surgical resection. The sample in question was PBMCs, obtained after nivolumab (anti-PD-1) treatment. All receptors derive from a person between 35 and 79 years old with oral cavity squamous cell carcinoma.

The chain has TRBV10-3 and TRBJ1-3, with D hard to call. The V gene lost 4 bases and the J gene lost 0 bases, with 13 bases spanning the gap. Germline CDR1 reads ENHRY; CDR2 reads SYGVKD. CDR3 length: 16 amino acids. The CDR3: CAISGAGPTSGNTIYF. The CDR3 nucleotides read TGTGCCATCAGTGGTGCAGGACCCACCTCTGGAAACACCATATATTTT.

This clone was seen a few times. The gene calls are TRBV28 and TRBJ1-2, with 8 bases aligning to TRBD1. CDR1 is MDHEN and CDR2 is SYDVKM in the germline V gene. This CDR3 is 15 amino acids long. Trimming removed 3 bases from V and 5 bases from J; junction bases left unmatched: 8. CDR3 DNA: TGTGCCAGCAGTTTTTCCCCGACAGGGGTGTATGGCTACACCTTC. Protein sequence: CASSFSPTGVYGYTF.

The chain's CDR3 is CASSLQASVHSYDYEQYF. DNA for the CDR3: TGTGCCAGCAGCCTACAGGCTAGTGTTCACAGTTATGACTACGAGCAGTACTTC. The chain is built from TRBV7-9 and TRBJ2-7; D perhaps matches TRBD1 (5 bases). The ends were cut back, 5 bases at V and 3 bases at J, with 26 bases in the middle. This CDR3 has 18 residues. Germline V gives CDR1 SEHNR, CDR2 FQNEAQ (reference sequence).

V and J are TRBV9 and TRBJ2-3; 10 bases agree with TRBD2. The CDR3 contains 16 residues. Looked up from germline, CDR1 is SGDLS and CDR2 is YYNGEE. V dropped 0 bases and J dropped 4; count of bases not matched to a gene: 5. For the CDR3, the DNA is TGTGCCAGCAGCGTAGAAATAGCGGGGGGTGCAGATACGCAGTATTTT. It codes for CASSVEIAGGADTQYF.

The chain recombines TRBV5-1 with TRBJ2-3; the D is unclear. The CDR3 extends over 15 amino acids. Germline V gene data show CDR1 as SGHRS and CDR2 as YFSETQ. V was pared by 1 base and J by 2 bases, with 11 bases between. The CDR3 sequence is CASSLRSLNTDTQYF. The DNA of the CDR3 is TGCGCCAGCAGCTTGAGATCTCTCAACACAGATACGCAGTATTTT.

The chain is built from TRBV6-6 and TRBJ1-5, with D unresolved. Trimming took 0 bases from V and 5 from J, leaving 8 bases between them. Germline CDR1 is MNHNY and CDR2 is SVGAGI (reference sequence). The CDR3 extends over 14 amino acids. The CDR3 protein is CASSYSKVDQPQHF. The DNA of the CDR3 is TGTGCCAGCAGTTACTCGAAAGTAGATCAGCCCCAGCATTTT.

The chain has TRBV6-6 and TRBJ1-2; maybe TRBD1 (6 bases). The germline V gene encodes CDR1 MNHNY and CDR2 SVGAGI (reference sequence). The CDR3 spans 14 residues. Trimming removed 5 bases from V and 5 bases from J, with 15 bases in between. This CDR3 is CASSTSGAEYGYTF. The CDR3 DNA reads TGTGCCAGCAGTACCTCGGGGGCGGAATATGGCTACACCTTC.

This CDR3 is CASSLAGSSYEQYF. The CDR3 DNA sequence: TGCGCCAGCAGCTTGGCAGGGAGCTCCTACGAGCAGTACTTC. The chain couples TRBV5-1 to TRBJ2-7; the D call may be TRBD1 or TRBD2 (5 bases each). CDR1 and CDR2 (germline): SGHRS, YFSETQ. The CDR3 sequence is 14 residues long. V was clipped by 0 bases and J by 0 bases, with 7 bases between them.

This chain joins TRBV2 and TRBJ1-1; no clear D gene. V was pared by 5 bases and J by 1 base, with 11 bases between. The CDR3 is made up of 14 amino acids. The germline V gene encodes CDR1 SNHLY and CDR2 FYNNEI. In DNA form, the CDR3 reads TGTGCCAGCAGTCGACGGTCCTCGAACACTGAAGCTTTCTTT. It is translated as CASSRRSSNTEAFF.

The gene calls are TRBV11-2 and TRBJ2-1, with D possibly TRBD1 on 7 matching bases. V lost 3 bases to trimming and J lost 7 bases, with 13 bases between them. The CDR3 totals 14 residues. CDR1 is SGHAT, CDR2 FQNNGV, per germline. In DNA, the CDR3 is TGTGCCAGCAGCTTCAGGGGGGAGTGGAATGAGCAGTTCTTC. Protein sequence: CASSFRGEWNEQFF.

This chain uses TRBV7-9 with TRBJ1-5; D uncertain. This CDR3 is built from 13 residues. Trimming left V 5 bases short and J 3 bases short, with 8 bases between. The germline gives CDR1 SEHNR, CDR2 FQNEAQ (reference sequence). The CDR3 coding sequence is TGTGCCAGCAGCGCCGGGATCAATCAGCCCCAGCATTTT. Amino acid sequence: CASSAGINQPQHF.

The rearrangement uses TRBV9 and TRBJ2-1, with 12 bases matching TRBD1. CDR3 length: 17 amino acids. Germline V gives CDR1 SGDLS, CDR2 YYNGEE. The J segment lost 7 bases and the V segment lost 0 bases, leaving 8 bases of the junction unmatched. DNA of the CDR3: TGTGCCAGCAGCGTAGGATCAGGGACAGGGGGCTGGAATGAGCAGTTCTTC. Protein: CASSVGSGTGGWNEQFF.

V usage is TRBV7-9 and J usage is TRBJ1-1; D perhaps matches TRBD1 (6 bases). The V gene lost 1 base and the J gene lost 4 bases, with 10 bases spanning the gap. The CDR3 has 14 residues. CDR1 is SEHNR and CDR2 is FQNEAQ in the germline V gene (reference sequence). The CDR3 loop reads CASSLVTGTTEAFF. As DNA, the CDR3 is TGTGCCAGCAGCTTAGTTACAGGGACCACTGAAGCTTTCTTT.

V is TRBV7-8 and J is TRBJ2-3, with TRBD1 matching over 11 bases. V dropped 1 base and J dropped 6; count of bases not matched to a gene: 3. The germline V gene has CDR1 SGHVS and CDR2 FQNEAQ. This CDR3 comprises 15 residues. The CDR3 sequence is CASSLGTGGSDTQYF. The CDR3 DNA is TGTGCCAGCAGCTTAGGGACAGGGGGCAGCGATACGCAGTATTTT.

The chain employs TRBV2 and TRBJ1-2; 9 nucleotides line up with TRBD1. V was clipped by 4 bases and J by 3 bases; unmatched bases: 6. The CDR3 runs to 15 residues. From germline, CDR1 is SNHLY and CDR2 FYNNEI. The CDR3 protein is CASSGGQGLYYGYTF. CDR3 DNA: TGTGCCAGCAGTGGGGGACAGGGTCTCTACTATGGCTACACCTTC.

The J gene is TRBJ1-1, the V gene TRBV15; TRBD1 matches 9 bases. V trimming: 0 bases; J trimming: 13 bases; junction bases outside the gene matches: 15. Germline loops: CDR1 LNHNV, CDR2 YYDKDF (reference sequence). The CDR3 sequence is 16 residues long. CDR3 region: CATSREPGQGFPTGFF. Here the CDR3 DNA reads TGTGCCACCAGCAGAGAACCGGGACAGGGCTTCCCTACGGGTTTCTTT.

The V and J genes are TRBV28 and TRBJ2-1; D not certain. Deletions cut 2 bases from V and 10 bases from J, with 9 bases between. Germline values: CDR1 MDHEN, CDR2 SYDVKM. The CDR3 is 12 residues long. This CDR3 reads CASSLRGLEQFF. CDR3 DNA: TGTGCCAGCAGTTTACGAGGCCTGGAGCAGTTCTTC.

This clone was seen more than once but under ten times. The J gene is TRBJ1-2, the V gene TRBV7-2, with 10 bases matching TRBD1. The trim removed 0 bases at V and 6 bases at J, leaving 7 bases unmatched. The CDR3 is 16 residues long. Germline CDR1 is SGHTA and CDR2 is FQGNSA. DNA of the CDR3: TGTGCCAGCAGCTTAGCGCGGACAGGGGGTACTGATGGCTACACCTTC. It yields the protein CASSLARTGGTDGYTF.

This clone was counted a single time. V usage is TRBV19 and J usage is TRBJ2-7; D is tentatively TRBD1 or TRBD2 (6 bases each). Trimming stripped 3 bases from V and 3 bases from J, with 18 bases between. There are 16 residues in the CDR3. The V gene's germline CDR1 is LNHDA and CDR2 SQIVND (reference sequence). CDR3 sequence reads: CASSISSGGLIYEQYF. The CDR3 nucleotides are TGTGCCAGTAGTATTTCTTCTGGGGGGCTCATCTACGAGCAGTACTTC.

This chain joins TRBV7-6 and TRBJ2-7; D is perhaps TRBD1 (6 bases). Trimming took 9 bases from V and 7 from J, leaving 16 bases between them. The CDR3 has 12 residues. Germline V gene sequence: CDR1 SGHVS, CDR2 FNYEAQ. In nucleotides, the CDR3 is TGTGCCAGGGGCAGGGGTATACAAGAGCAGTACTTC. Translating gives CARGRGIQEQYF.

The CDR3 sequence: CASSLRGLSYEQYF. The CDR3 DNA reads TGTGCCAGCAGCTTAAGGGGACTCTCCTACGAGCAGTACTTC. The chain is built from TRBV7-8 and TRBJ2-7; a weak D match, TRBD2 (6 bases). The CDR3 is 14 residues long. The germline V and J ends were trimmed by 2 bases and 0 bases, with 8 bases remaining between them. The germline gives CDR1 SGHVS, CDR2 FQNEAQ.

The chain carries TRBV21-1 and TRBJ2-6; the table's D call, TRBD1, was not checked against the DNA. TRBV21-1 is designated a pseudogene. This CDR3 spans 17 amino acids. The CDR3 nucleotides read TGTGCCAGTAACCGACAGCTTGAATGCTCTGGGGCCAACGTCCTGACTTTC. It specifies CASNRQLECSGANVLTF.

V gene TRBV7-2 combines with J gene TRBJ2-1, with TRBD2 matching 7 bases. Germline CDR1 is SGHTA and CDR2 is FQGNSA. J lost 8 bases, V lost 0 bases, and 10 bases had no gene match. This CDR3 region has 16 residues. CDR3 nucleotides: TGTGCCAGCAGCTTAGCCGGCCTAGCGGACGGAGATGAGCAGTTCTTC. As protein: CASSLAGLADGDEQFF.

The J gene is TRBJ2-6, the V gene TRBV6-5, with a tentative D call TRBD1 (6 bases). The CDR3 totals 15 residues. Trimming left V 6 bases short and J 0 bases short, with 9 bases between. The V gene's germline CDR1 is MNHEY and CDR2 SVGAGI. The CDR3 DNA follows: TGTGCCAGCAGGAGGGACAACTCTGGGGCCAACGTCCTGACTTTC. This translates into CASRRDNSGANVLTF.

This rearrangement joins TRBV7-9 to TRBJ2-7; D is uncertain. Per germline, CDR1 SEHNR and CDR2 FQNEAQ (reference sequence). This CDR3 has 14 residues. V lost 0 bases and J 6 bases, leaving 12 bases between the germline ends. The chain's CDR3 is CASSLAGRASEQYF. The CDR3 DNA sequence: TGTGCCAGCAGCTTAGCTGGTAGGGCGAGCGAGCAGTACTTC.